Listed here is a single T cell receptor beta chain. Which antigen it targets is not known. Base qualities are not recorded, but no much larger clone differs from it by a single base. Whole blood was collected in K2EDTA tubes by collaborating institutions according to the institutions' own protocols. Collaborator samples were shipped for TCRbeta analysis as frozen whole blood, isolated PBMCs, or DNA extracted from either sample type. TCRbeta CDR3 regions were amplified from genomic DNA by means of the immunoSEQ Assay, a bias-controlled multiplex PCR. The authors processed their data as follows. The number of nucleated cells in each sample was estimated by amplification of reference gene primers within the assay. To quantify the absolute abundance of each unique TCRbeta CDR3 rearrangement, sequence reads were collapsed and filtered. For each sample, productive Simpson clonality was calculated as the square root of Simpson's diversity index across productive rearrangements. TCRdb provides this immuneACCESS table in a form limited to in-frame rearrangements. Some clones are lacking; in checked studies, under half of them reflect an unresolved V gene, and why the rest are absent is not known. V, J and clone size are those of that table, while D and trimming were read from the DNA. The sample table contains 150,000 to 200,000 clones; only one count was recorded for 86% of them. In total, the top ten clones hold 5.5% to 8.5% of the sample.

The record originates from a study of blood T cell repertoires in COVID-19 (dated by TCRdb to 2018 to 2021). As for the study more broadly: Collaborator samples came from the United States, Italy and Spain and covered acute and convalescent phases of COVID-19. The material from the prospective study consisted of cDNA or gDNA derived from T cells, B-cell-depleted T cells, or PBMCs. Subjects who had been exposed to COVID-19, were actively infected with it, or had recovered from it provided the deeply sampled blood TCRbeta repertoires that made up the dataset. The repertoires were released in a freely available public database intended as a resource for research on the immune response to SARS-CoV-2. The samples were drawn from the first 160 participants of the ongoing ImmuneRACE study and from about 1,200 subjects provided by 6 global collaborators. A de-identified subject ID, COVID-19 status, age in years and sex were almost always included in the sample metadata. HLA class I and class II types, where available, came from metadata supplied by the sample provider rather than from assay-based typing. What the research found in general, with its limitations: Clinical and demographic metadata were provided uncurated, with the amount varying by source and participant.

Reading the germline V gene gives CDR1 SGHVS and CDR2 FQNEAQ. Relative to germline, V is missing 5 bases and J is missing 9 bases, with 10 bases of the junction outside any gene match. Reading from cysteine to phenylalanine, the CDR3 counts 15 amino acids. This entry keeps only the CDR3 DNA: 45 bases, framed from base 1. Sequencing was performed on peripheral blood. This chain is built from TRBV7-8 and TRBJ1-6, and 7 junction bases match TRBD1. The receptor's source is a woman older than 75 in a cohort sampled during active or convalescent COVID-19. The CDR3 in this case is CASSQTGAASSPLHF. The DNA sequence follows: TGTGCCAGCAGCCAAACAGGGGCCGCCAGTTCACCCCTCCACTTT.